The rows below give T cell receptor beta chains drawn from one sample of a study of PD-1 blockade in classical Hodgkin lymphoma. The assay was immunoSEQ multiplex PCR, and TCRdb's table has in-frame clones only and misses some. The sample has roughly 10,000 clones; 65% to 75% are singletons. The source was CD8+ T cells from blood, collected before the fourth cycle of nivolumab. These receptors came from a human donor with classical Hodgkin lymphoma. The CDR3 runs from the conserved cysteine through the conserved F or W. A D gene is named only where the DNA matches it firmly. Clone sizes are given selectively: once, few, many, or a class where the clone is expanded.

clone size: .
V gene: TRBV2
D gene: .
J gene: TRBJ2-7
CDR3 protein: CASSENLAPTYEQYF
CDR3 DNA: TGTGCCAGCAGTGAGAACCTAGCACCTACCTACGAGCAGTACTTC

clone size: .
V gene: TRBV7-8
D gene: .
J gene: TRBJ2-5
CDR3 protein: CASSLGVGHQETQYF
CDR3 DNA: TGTGCCAGCAGCTTAGGGGTAGGGCATCAAGAGACCCAGTACTTC

clone size: once
V gene: TRBV4-1
D gene: .
J gene: TRBJ1-4
CDR3 protein: CASSPPGGGSEKLFF
CDR3 DNA: TGCGCCAGCAGCCCCCCTGGGGGAGGAAGTGAAAAACTGTTTTTT

clone size: .
V gene: TRBV2
D gene: TRBD1
J gene: TRBJ1-2
CDR3 protein: CASSEALTGVIYGYTF
CDR3 DNA: TGTGCCAGCAGTGAAGCTCTGACAGGGGTTATCTATGGCTACACCTTC

clone size: .
V gene: TRBV18
D gene: .
J gene: TRBJ1-2
CDR3 protein: CASSPDGLYGYTF
CDR3 DNA: TGTGCCAGCTCACCCGACGGACTCTATGGCTACACCTTC

clone size: .
V gene: TRBV4-1
D gene: .
J gene: TRBJ2-7
CDR3 protein: CASSLGSSYEQYF
CDR3 DNA: TGCGCCAGCAGCCTTGGGAGTTCCTACGAGCAGTACTTC

clone size: .
V gene: TRBV4-3
D gene: .
J gene: TRBJ1-2
CDR3 protein: CASSQENNYGYTF
CDR3 DNA: TGCGCCAGCAGCCAAGAGAACAATTATGGCTACACCTTC

clone size: few
V gene: TRBV11-3
D gene: TRBD2
J gene: TRBJ2-7
CDR3 protein: CASSHGSGAAYEQYF
CDR3 DNA: TGTGCCAGCAGCCACGGGAGCGGGGCCGCCTACGAGCAGTACTTC

clone size: .
V gene: TRBV11-3
D gene: .
J gene: TRBJ1-1
CDR3 protein: CASSFRRQESTEAFF
CDR3 DNA: TGTGCCAGCAGCTTTCGGAGGCAAGAGAGCACTGAAGCTTTCTTT

clone size: .
V gene: TRBV5-5
D gene: TRBD1
J gene: TRBJ1-5
CDR3 protein: CASSFSGGGNQPQHF
CDR3 DNA: TGTGCCAGCAGCTTTTCAGGGGGCGGCAATCAGCCCCAGCATTTT

clone size: .
V gene: TRBV5-1
D gene: .
J gene: TRBJ2-3
CDR3 protein: CASSLETRADTQYF
CDR3 DNA: TGCGCCAGCAGCTTGGAAACCCGGGCAGATACGCAGTATTTT

clone size: .
V gene: TRBV27
D gene: .
J gene: TRBJ2-7
CDR3 protein: CASSPGTVSYEQYF
CDR3 DNA: TGTGCCAGCAGTCCCGGGACGGTCTCCTACGAGCAGTACTTC

clone size: .
V gene: TRBV28
D gene: .
J gene: TRBJ2-1
CDR3 protein: CASSFHRNEQFF
CDR3 DNA: TGTGCCAGCAGTTTTCACAGGAATGAGCAGTTCTTC

clone size: .
V gene: TRBV27
D gene: TRBD2
J gene: TRBJ2-2
CDR3 protein: CARITCGRGTGELFF
CDR3 DNA: TGTGCCAGAATAACATGCGGGAGAGGCACCGGGGAGCTGTTTTTT

clone size: .
V gene: TRBV4-3
D gene: TRBD2
J gene: TRBJ2-7
CDR3 protein: CASSEGTSGSYEQYF
CDR3 DNA: TGCGCCAGCAGCGAGGGGACTAGCGGTTCCTACGAGCAGTACTTC

clone size: .
V gene: TRBV5-6
D gene: .
J gene: TRBJ2-7
CDR3 protein: CASSLRGSYEQYF
CDR3 DNA: TGTGCCAGCAGCCTGCGGGGCTCCTACGAGCAGTACTTC

clone size: .
V gene: TRBV4-1
D gene: TRBD1
J gene: TRBJ2-5
CDR3 protein: CASSQGDRVQETQYF
CDR3 DNA: TGCGCCAGCAGCCAAGGGGACAGGGTTCAGGAGACCCAGTACTTC

clone size: few
V gene: TRBV27
D gene: .
J gene: TRBJ2-3
CDR3 protein: CASSPNYREGPDTQYF
CDR3 DNA: TGTGCCAGCTCACCTAATTACAGGGAAGGACCAGATACGCAGTATTTT

clone size: .
V gene: TRBV4-3
D gene: .
J gene: TRBJ2-1
CDR3 protein: CASSQDEGFEQFF
CDR3 DNA: TGCGCCAGCAGCCAGGACGAGGGATTTGAGCAGTTCTTC

clone size: .
V gene: TRBV5-4
D gene: TRBD2
J gene: TRBJ2-7
CDR3 protein: CASSLNGREQYF
CDR3 DNA: TGTGCCAGCAGCTTGAACGGGAGGGAGCAGTACTTC

clone size: .
V gene: TRBV7-2
D gene: .
J gene: TRBJ1-1
CDR3 protein: CASSLLDGVGYTEAFF
CDR3 DNA: TGTGCCAGCAGCTTACTTGACGGGGTCGGGTACACTGAAGCTTTCTTT

clone size: .
V gene: TRBV2
D gene: .
J gene: TRBJ2-2
CDR3 protein: CASSRRDPGTNTGELFF
CDR3 DNA: TGTGCCAGCAGCCGCCGGGACCCCGGGACGAACACCGGGGAGCTGTTTTTT

clone size: .
V gene: TRBV6-5
D gene: TRBD1
J gene: TRBJ1-2
CDR3 protein: CASRPTGDYYGYTF
CDR3 DNA: TGTGCCAGCAGACCGACAGGGGATTACTATGGCTACACCTTC

clone size: .
V gene: TRBV6-5
D gene: .
J gene: TRBJ1-1
CDR3 protein: CASSYRDNSFTEAFF
CDR3 DNA: TGTGCCAGCAGTTACCGGGACAACTCCTTCACTGAAGCTTTCTTT

clone size: .
V gene: TRBV9
D gene: TRBD1
J gene: TRBJ1-4
CDR3 protein: CASSVGPGQGLTNEKLFF
CDR3 DNA: TGTGCCAGCAGCGTAGGTCCGGGACAGGGTTTAACTAATGAAAAACTGTTTTTT

clone size: .
V gene: TRBV7-8
D gene: .
J gene: TRBJ2-1
CDR3 protein: CASSLAGRYNEQFF
CDR3 DNA: TGTGCCAGCAGCTTAGCCGGACGGTACAATGAGCAGTTCTTC

clone size: few
V gene: TRBV18
D gene: TRBD2
J gene: TRBJ2-7
CDR3 protein: CASSREGRSYEQYF
CDR3 DNA: TGTGCCAGCTCACGGGAGGGAAGGTCCTACGAGCAGTACTTC

clone size: few
V gene: TRBV4-1
D gene: .
J gene: TRBJ1-3
CDR3 protein: CASSPRGDPGNTIYF
CDR3 DNA: TGCGCCAGCAGCCCCCGGGGGGATCCTGGAAACACCATATATTTT

clone size: few
V gene: TRBV12-5
D gene: TRBD2
J gene: TRBJ2-1
CDR3 protein: CASGSGGRYNEQFF
CDR3 DNA: TGTGCTAGTGGTTCCGGCGGGAGGTACAATGAGCAGTTCTTC

clone size: .
V gene: TRBV6-6
D gene: .
J gene: TRBJ1-1
CDR3 protein: CASSFGLNTEAFF
CDR3 DNA: TGTGCCAGCAGTTTTGGGCTTAACACTGAAGCTTTCTTT

clone size: few
V gene: TRBV7-8
D gene: .
J gene: TRBJ1-1
CDR3 protein: CASSLAGGYTEAFF
CDR3 DNA: TGTGCCAGCAGCTTAGCGGGGGGGTACACTGAAGCTTTCTTT

clone size: once
V gene: TRBV18
D gene: .
J gene: TRBJ2-5
CDR3 protein: CASSPPDETQYF
CDR3 DNA: TGTGCCAGCTCACCACCGGACGAGACCCAGTACTTC

clone size: .
V gene: TRBV7-9
D gene: .
J gene: TRBJ1-1
CDR3 protein: CASSLTHERPEAFF
CDR3 DNA: TGTGCCAGCAGCTTAACCCACGAGAGGCCTGAAGCTTTCTTT

clone size: .
V gene: TRBV4-3
D gene: .
J gene: TRBJ1-2
CDR3 protein: CASSQDPGSYGYTF
CDR3 DNA: TGCGCCAGCAGCCAAGATCCCGGCAGCTATGGCTACACCTTC

clone size: .
V gene: TRBV11-2
D gene: .
J gene: TRBJ2-1
CDR3 protein: CASSLRQGGYNEQFF
CDR3 DNA: TGTGCCAGCAGCTTACGACAGGGAGGTTACAATGAGCAGTTCTTC

clone size: once
V gene: TRBV11-2
D gene: TRBD1
J gene: TRBJ2-2
CDR3 protein: CASSLPRQGYTGELFF
CDR3 DNA: TGTGCCAGCAGCTTACCCCGACAGGGTTACACCGGGGAGCTGTTTTTT

clone size: .
V gene: TRBV4-1
D gene: .
J gene: TRBJ2-4
CDR3 protein: CASSQEGGAKNIQYF
CDR3 DNA: TGCGCCAGCAGCCAAGAGGGGGGAGCCAAAAACATTCAGTACTTC

clone size: .
V gene: TRBV5-1
D gene: .
J gene: TRBJ2-7
CDR3 protein: CASSFDRDLYSYEQYF
CDR3 DNA: TGCGCCAGCAGTTTCGACAGGGACTTATACTCCTACGAGCAGTACTTC

clone size: .
V gene: TRBV28
D gene: .
J gene: TRBJ2-5
CDR3 protein: CASSSSLEAQETQYF
CDR3 DNA: .

clone size: .
V gene: TRBV27
D gene: .
J gene: TRBJ1-2
CDR3 protein: CASSLVGNRGYYGYTF
CDR3 DNA: TGTGCCAGCAGTTTAGTAGGCAATCGGGGTTACTATGGCTACACCTTC

clone size: .
V gene: TRBV9
D gene: .
J gene: TRBJ2-7
CDR3 protein: CASSVGLSDAIYEQYF
CDR3 DNA: TGTGCCAGCAGCGTAGGTTTGAGTGACGCGATTTACGAGCAGTACTTC

clone size: few
V gene: TRBV5-6
D gene: TRBD1
J gene: TRBJ1-1
CDR3 protein: CASDPGQGRVNTEAFF
CDR3 DNA: TGTGCCAGTGATCCGGGACAGGGAAGGGTGAACACTGAAGCTTTCTTT

clone size: .
V gene: TRBV5-1
D gene: .
J gene: TRBJ1-1
CDR3 protein: CASSLEFTTEAFF
CDR3 DNA: TGCGCCAGCAGCTTGGAGTTCACCACTGAAGCTTTCTTT

clone size: once
V gene: TRBV19
D gene: .
J gene: TRBJ1-1
CDR3 protein: CASSMMRTTMNTEAFF
CDR3 DNA: TGTGCCAGTAGTATGATGCGGACCACAATGAACACTGAAGCTTTCTTT